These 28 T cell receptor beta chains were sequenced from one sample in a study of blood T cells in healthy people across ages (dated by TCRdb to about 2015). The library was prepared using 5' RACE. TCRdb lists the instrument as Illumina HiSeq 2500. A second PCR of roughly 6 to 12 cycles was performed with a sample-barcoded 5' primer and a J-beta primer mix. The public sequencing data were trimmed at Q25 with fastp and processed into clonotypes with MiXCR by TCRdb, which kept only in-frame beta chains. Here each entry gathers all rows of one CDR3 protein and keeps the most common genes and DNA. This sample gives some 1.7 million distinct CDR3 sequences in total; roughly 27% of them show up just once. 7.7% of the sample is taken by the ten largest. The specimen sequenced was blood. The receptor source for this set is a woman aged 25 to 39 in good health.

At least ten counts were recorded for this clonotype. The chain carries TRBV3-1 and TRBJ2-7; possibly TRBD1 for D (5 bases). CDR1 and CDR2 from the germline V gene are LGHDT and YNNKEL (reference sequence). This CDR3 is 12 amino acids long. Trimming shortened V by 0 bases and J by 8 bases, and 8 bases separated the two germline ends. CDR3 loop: CASSQEGLQQYF. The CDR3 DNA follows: TGTGCCAGCAGCCAAGAGGGGCTACAGCAGTACTTC.

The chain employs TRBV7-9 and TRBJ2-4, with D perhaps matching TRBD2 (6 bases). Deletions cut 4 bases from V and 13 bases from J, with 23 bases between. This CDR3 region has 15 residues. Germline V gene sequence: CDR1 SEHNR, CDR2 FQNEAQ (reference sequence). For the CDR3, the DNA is TGTGCCAGCAGCTCGTTCCGGGACTCCTCTCGGGAGCAGTACTTC. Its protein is CASSSFRDSSREQYF.

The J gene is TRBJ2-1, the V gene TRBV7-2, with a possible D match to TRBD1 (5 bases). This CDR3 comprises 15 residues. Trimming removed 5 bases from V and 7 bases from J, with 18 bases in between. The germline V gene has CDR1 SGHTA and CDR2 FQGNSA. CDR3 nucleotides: TGTGCCAGCAGCACCAAACTCCAGGGTTGGAATGAGCAGTTCTTC. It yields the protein CASSTKLQGWNEQFF.

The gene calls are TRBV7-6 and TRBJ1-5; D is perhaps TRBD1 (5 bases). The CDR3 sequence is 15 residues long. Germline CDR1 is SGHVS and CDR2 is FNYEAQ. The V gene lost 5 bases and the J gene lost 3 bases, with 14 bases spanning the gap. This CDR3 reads CASSRGTDPNQPQHF. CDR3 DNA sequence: TGTGCCAGCAGCAGAGGGACGGATCCCAATCAGCCCCAGCATTTT.

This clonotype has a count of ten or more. The DNA for the CDR3 is TGTGCCAGCTCACGACAGAACTCTGGGGCCAACGTCCTGACTTTC. Its translation: CASSRQNSGANVLTF. The chain joins TRBV18 to TRBJ2-6, with D tentatively TRBD1 (5 bases). The CDR3 runs to 15 residues. The V and J ends lost 4 bases and 0 bases respectively, with 7 bases between them. Germline V gene sequence: CDR1 KGHSH, CDR2 LQKENI.

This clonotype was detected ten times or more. Here the CDR3 DNA reads TGTGCCAGCAGCTCCCGGGCGTACCAAGAGACCCAGTACTTC. It translates to CASSSRAYQETQYF. The J gene is TRBJ2-5, the V gene TRBV11-2; the D is unclear. The CDR3 length is 14 residues. The V end lost 4 bases, the J end lost 0 bases, and 9 bases lay between the germline ends. CDR1 is SGHAT, CDR2 FQNNGV, per germline.

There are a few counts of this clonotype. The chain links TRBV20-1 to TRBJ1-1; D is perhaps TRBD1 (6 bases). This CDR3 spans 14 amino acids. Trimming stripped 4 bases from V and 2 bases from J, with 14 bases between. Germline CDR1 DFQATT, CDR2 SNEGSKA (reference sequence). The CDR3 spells CSATPWGANTEAFF. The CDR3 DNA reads TGCAGTGCTACCCCCTGGGGGGCCAACACTGAAGCTTTCTTT.

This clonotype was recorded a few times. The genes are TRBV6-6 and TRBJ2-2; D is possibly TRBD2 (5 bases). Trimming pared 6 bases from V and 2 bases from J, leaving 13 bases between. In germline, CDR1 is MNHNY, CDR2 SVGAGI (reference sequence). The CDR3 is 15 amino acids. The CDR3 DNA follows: TGTGCCAGCAGCCCTGGCGGGCTAAACACCGGGGAGCTGTTTTTT. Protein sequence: CASSPGGLNTGELFF.

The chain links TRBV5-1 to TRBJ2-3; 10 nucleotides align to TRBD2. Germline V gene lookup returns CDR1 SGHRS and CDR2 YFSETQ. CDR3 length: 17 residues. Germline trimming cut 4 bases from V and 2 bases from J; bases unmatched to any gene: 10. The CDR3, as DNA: TGCGCCAGCAGCGGCGGTGCTAGCGGGAGTAACACAGATACGCAGTATTTT. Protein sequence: CASSGGASGSNTDTQYF.

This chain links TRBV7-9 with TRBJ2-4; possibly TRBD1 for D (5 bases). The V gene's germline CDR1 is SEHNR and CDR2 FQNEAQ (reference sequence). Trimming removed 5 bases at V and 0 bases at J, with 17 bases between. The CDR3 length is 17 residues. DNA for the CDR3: TGTGCCAGCAGCCCCACGACCTTGGGGCAAGCCAAAAACATTCAGTACTTC. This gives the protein CASSPTTLGQAKNIQYF. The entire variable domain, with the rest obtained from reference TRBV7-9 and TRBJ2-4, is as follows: DTGVSQNPRHKITKRGQNVTFRCDPISEHNRLYWYRQTLGQGPEFLTYFQNEAQLEKSRLLSDRFSAERPKGSFSTLEIQRTEQGDSAMYLCASSPTTLGQAKNIQYFGAGTRLSVL.

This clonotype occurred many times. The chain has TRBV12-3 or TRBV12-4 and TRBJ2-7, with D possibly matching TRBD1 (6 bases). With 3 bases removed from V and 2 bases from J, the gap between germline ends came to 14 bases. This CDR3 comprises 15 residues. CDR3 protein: CASSFFGTLTYEQYF. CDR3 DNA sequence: TGTGCCAGCAGTTTCTTCGGGACACTTACCTACGAGCAGTACTTC.

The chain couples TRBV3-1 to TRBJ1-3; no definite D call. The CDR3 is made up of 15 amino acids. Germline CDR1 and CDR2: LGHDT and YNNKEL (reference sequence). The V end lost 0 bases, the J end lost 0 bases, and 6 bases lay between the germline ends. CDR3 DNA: TGTGCCAGCAGCCAAGATTGGGTCTCTGGAAACACCATATATTTT. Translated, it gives CASSQDWVSGNTIYF.

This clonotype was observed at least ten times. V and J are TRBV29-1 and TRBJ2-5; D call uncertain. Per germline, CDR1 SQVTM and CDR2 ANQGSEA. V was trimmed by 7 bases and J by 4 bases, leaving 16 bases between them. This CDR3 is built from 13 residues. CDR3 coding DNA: TGCAGCGCTTCACAGTCCCCAGGAGAGACCCAGTACTTC. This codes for CSASQSPGETQYF.

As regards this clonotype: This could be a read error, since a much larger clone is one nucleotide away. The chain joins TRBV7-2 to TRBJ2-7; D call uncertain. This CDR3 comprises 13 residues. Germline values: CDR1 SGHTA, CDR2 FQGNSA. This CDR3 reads CACSFGGFNEQYF. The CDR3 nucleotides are TGTGCCTGCAGCTTCGGCGGTTTCAATGAGCAGTACTTC.

The CDR3 is CASSLAGTGASPLHF. CDR3 nucleotide sequence: TGCGCCAGCAGCCTGGCCGGGACAGGGGCTTCACCCCTCCACTTT. V gene TRBV5-1 combines with J gene TRBJ1-6; TRBD1 matches at 10 bases. The CDR3 sequence is 15 residues long. CDR1 and CDR2 (germline): SGHRS, YFSETQ. V trimming: 4 bases; J trimming: 9 bases; junction bases outside the gene matches: 7.

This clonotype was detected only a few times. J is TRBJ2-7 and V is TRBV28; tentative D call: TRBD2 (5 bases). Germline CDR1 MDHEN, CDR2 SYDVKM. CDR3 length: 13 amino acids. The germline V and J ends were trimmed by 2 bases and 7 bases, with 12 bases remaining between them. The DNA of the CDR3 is TGTGCCAGCAGTTTAGTAGGAGGATTTGAGCAGTACTTC. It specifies CASSLVGGFEQYF.

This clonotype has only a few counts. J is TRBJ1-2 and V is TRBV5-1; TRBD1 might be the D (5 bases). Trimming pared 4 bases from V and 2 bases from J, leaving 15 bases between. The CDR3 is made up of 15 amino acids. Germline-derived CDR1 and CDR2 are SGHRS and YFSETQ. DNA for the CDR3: TGCGCCAGCAGCCTCAGGGACCACAGGAACTATGGCTACACCTTC. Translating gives CASSLRDHRNYGYTF.

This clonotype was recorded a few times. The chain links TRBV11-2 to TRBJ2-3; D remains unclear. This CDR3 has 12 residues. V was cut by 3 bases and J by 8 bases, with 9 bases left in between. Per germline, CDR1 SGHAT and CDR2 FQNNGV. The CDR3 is CASSFGLGTQYF. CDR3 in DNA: TGTGCCAGCAGCTTCGGGCTGGGTACGCAGTATTTT.

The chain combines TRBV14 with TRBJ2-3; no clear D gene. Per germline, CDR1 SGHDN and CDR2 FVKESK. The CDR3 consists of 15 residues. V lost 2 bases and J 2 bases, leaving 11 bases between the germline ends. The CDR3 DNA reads TGTGCCAGCAGCCAACATCTCGCCACCACAGATACGCAGTATTTT. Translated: CASSQHLATTDTQYF. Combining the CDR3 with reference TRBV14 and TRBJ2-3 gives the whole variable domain EAGVTQFPSHSVIEKGQTVTLRCDPISGHDNLYWYRRVMGKEIKFLLHFVKESKQDESGMPNNRFLAERTGGTYSTLKVQPAELEDSGVYFCASSQHLATTDTQYFGPGTRLTVL.

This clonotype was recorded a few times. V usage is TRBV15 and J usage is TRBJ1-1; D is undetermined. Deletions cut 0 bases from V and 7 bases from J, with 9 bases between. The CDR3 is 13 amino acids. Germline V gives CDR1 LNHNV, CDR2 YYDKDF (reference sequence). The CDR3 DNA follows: TGTGCCACCAGCAGAGAAGGGAGACTTGAAGCTTTCTTT. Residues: CATSREGRLEAFF.

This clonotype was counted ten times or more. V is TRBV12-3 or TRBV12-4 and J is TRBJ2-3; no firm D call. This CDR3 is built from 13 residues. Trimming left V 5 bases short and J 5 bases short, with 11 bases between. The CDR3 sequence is CASSPRPGDTQYF. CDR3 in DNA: TGTGCCAGCAGTCCTCGGCCTGGAGATACGCAGTATTTT.

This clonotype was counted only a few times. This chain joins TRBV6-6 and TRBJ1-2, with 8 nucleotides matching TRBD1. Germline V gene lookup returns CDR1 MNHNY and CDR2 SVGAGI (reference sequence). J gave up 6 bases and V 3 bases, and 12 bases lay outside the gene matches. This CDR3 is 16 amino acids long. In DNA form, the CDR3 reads TGTGCCAGCAGTTATGGGGGGAGGCAGGGGGCAGATGGCTACACCTTC. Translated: CASSYGGRQGADGYTF.

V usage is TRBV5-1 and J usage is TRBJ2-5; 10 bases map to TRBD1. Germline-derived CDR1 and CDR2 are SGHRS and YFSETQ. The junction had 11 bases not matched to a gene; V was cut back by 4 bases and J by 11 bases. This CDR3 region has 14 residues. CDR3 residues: CASSLDRGRDPQYF. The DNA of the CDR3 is TGCGCCAGCAGCCTCGACAGGGGGCGAGACCCGCAGTACTTC.

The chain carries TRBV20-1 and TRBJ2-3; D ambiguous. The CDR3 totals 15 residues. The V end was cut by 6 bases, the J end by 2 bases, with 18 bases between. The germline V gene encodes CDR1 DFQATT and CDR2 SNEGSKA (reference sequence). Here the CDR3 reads CSATGRSTPTDTQYF. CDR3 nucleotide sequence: TGCAGTGCCACCGGCCGCTCCACCCCCACAGATACGCAGTATTTT.

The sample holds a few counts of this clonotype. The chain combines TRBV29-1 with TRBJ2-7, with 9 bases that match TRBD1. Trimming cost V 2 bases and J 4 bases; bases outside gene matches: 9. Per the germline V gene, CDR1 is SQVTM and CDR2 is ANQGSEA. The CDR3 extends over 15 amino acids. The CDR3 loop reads CSVESRTGGFYEQYF. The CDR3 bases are TGCAGCGTTGAATCTAGAACAGGGGGCTTTTACGAGCAGTACTTC.

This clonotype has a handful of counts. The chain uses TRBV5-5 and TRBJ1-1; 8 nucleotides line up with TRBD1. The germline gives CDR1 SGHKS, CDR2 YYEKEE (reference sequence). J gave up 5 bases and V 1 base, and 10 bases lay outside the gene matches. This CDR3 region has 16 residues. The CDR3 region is CASSLHSTGVGTEAFF. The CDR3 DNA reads TGTGCCAGCAGCTTGCACTCGACAGGGGTAGGAACTGAAGCTTTCTTT. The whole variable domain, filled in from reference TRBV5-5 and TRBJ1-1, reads DAGVTQSPTHLIKTRGQQVTLRCSPISGHKSVSWYQQVLGQGPQFIFQYYEKEERGRGNFPDRFSARQFPNYSSELNVNALLLGDSALYLCASSLHSTGVGTEAFFGQGTRLTVV.

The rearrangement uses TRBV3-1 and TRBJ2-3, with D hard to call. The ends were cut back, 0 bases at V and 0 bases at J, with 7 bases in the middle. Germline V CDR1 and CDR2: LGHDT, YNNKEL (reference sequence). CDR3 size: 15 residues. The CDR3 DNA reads TGTGCCAGCAGCCAAGAACCAGGTAGCACAGATACGCAGTATTTT. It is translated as CASSQEPGSTDTQYF.

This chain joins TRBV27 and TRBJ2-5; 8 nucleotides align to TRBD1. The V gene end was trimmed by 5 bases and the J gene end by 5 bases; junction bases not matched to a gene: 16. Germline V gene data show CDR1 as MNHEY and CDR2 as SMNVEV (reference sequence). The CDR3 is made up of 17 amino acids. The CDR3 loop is CASSLGTGGSRGETQYF. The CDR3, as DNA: TGTGCCAGCAGTCTAGGGACAGGAGGATCCCGGGGTGAGACCCAGTACTTC.